Presented here are 20 T cell receptor beta chains from one specimen sequenced in a study of cytomegalovirus exposure and HLA in healthy donors. Primers: 60 Vbeta forward and 13 Jbeta reverse. Clones were read by immunoSEQ multiplex PCR, and TCRdb kept only the in-frame ones, dropping some. The sample lists about 55,000 clones; 55% to 85% were seen once. The sample taken for sequencing was PBMCs. The receptor set was obtained from a man aged 40-50 years in good health and CMV-seropositive.

This chain links TRBV27 with TRBJ1-5; D gene ambiguous. V gave up 3 bases and J gave up 6 bases, with 9 bases separating them. The CDR3 loop spans 13 amino acids. CDR1 and CDR2 (germline): MNHEY, SMNVEV (reference sequence). The CDR3 DNA follows: TGTGCCAGCAGTTTTGCCAGGTCTCAGCCCCAGCATTTT. It yields the protein CASSFARSQPQHF.

The chain recombines TRBV9 with TRBJ2-5; a possible D gene is TRBD1 (8 bases). CDR3 length: 14 residues. Trimming removed 3 bases from V and 10 bases from J, with 19 bases in between. Germline loops: CDR1 SGDLS, CDR2 YYNGEE. The CDR3 bases are TGTGCCAGCAGCGAGGGGGGGACAGGACGAGACCAGTACTTC. This translates into CASSEGGTGRDQYF.

This clone was seen a few times. The V and J genes are TRBV5-1 and TRBJ2-1, with a possible D match to TRBD2 (7 bases). Trimming cost V 5 bases and J 9 bases, with 21 bases left between them. The length of the CDR3 is 15 residues. Germline values: CDR1 SGHRS, CDR2 YFSETQ. CDR3 in amino acids: CASSRGADPTVEQFF. DNA of the CDR3: TGCGCCAGCAGTCGGGGGGCTGACCCCACCGTTGAGCAGTTCTTC.

This clone turned up a few times. The chain links TRBV19 to TRBJ2-5; 8 bases match TRBD2. Germline V gives CDR1 LNHDA, CDR2 SQIVND (reference sequence). The CDR3 sequence is 14 residues long. Trimming cost V 6 bases and J 1 base; bases outside gene matches: 4. The CDR3 DNA sequence: TGTGCCAGTAGCCGCGGGGGGTCCCAAGAGACCCAGTACTTC. Its translation: CASSRGGSQETQYF.

This chain uses TRBV7-9 with TRBJ2-1; D is possibly TRBD2 (5 bases). The CDR3 totals 15 residues. CDR1 is SEHNR and CDR2 is FQNEAQ in the germline V gene (reference sequence). V lost 5 bases, J lost 0 bases, and 11 bases lay in between. CDR3 coding DNA: TGTGCCAGCAGCCCAGACGCGGGCTCCTACAATGAGCAGTTCTTC. It translates to CASSPDAGSYNEQFF.

This clone appeared once. Germline and junction disagree at one end, which may indicate a read error. The chain employs TRBV7-9 and TRBJ1-1; D not resolved. Germline V gives CDR1 SEHNR, CDR2 FQNEAQ (reference sequence). The length of the CDR3 is 11 residues. The CDR3 reads CAGSLLGEAFF. CDR3 in DNA: TGTGCCGGCAGCTTACTGGGAGAGGCTTTCTTT.

The CDR3 spells CASTWGGSQETQYF. The CDR3 coding sequence is TGTGCCAGCACCTGGGGGGGATCTCAAGAGACCCAGTACTTC. The rearrangement uses TRBV25-1 and TRBJ2-5; 7 bases are a match to TRBD2. The V gene end was trimmed by 7 bases and the J gene end by 2 bases; junction bases not matched to a gene: 7. The CDR3 totals 14 residues. CDR1 and CDR2 from the germline V gene are MGHDK and SYGVNS.

CDR3 in DNA: TGTGCCAGCAGCTTGACAGGTTTCCAAGAGACCCAGTACTTC. It codes for CASSLTGFQETQYF. V gene TRBV7-6 combines with J gene TRBJ2-5, with a weak D call TRBD1 (6 bases). The CDR3 has 14 residues. Germline assignment: CDR1 SGHVS and CDR2 FNYEAQ. V was pared by 3 bases and J by 1 base, with 9 bases between.

This clone was observed a few times. This chain connects TRBV18 to TRBJ1-2; tentatively, D is TRBD1 (6 bases). The CDR3 has 13 amino acids. Trimming removed 3 bases at V and 4 bases at J, with 9 bases between. Germline V gene data show CDR1 as KGHSH and CDR2 as LQKENI. This CDR3 is CASSPGGLYGYTF. In DNA form, the CDR3 reads TGTGCCAGCTCACCGGGGGGGCTCTATGGCTACACCTTC.

V and J are TRBV7-3 and TRBJ1-1; D call uncertain. Germline values: CDR1 SGHTA, CDR2 FQGTGA. The length of the CDR3 is 15 residues. Trimming pared 0 bases from V and 1 base from J, leaving 9 bases between. CDR3 loop: CASSLTSSRNTEAFF. DNA of the CDR3: TGTGCCAGCAGCTTAACGTCCTCCAGGAACACTGAAGCTTTCTTT. Based on the CDR3 plus reference TRBV7-3 and TRBJ1-1, the full variable domain is GAGVSQTPSNKVTEKGKYVELRCDPISGHTALYWYRQSLGQGPEFLIYFQGTGAADDSGLPNDRFFAVRPEGSVSTLKIQRTERGDSAVYLCASSLTSSRNTEAFFGQGTRLTVV.

V and J are TRBV11-2 and TRBJ1-6; maybe TRBD1 (6 bases). The germline CDR1 and CDR2 sequences are SGHAT and FQNNGV. This CDR3 is 15 amino acids long. Trimming took off 1 base at V and 7 bases at J, with 11 bases between the two ends. The CDR3 DNA sequence: TGTGCCAGCAGCTTAGGCGACAGGAAAAATTCACCCCTCCACTTT. It translates to CASSLGDRKNSPLHF.

This chain links TRBV30 with TRBJ1-5, with a tentative D call TRBD1 (6 bases). The CDR3 runs to 14 residues. Trimming removed 2 bases from V and 6 bases from J, with 14 bases in between. The germline V gene has CDR1 GTSNPN and CDR2 SVGIG (reference sequence). For the CDR3, the DNA is TGTGCCTGGAGTTCTGGGGGCGCAGCTCAGCCCCAGCATTTT. Encoded protein: CAWSSGGAAQPQHF.

This clone showed up just a few times. This sequence joins TRBV29-1 and TRBJ2-5; maybe TRBD1 (6 bases). Trimming pared 6 bases from V and 0 bases from J, leaving 14 bases between. CDR3 length equals 14 residues. Germline V CDR1 and CDR2: SQVTM, ANQGSEA. The DNA of the CDR3 is TGCAGCGTGTCGGACAGTTCCTACCAAGAGACCCAGTACTTC. As protein: CSVSDSSYQETQYF.

This chain joins TRBV7-6 and TRBJ1-3; 11 bases fit TRBD1. Germline V CDR1 and CDR2: SGHVS, FNYEAQ. V lost 2 bases and J lost 3; bases outside the gene matches: 15. The CDR3 sequence is 20 residues long. CDR3 DNA: TGTGCCAGCAGCTTAACCCGTGGACAGGGGGCGGAAGGCGTTGGAAACACCATATATTTT. Its protein product is CASSLTRGQGAEGVGNTIYF.

V usage is TRBV5-1 and J usage is TRBJ1-4, with D maybe TRBD1 (6 bases). Trimming took 5 bases from V and 7 from J, leaving 15 bases between them. This CDR3 comprises 14 residues. The germline gives CDR1 SGHRS, CDR2 YFSETQ. CDR3 sequence: CASSLRGGGEKLFF. CDR3 nucleotides: TGCGCCAGCAGTCTGAGAGGGGGGGGTGAAAAACTGTTTTTT.

V gene TRBV5-1 combines with J gene TRBJ2-5; D remains unclear. Per germline, CDR1 SGHRS and CDR2 YFSETQ. Trimming cost V 4 bases and J 5 bases, with 18 bases left between them. The CDR3 extends over 15 amino acids. This CDR3 reads CASSRQTGPEETQYF. CDR3 nucleotides: TGCGCCAGCAGCCGCCAGACCGGTCCGGAGGAGACCCAGTACTTC.

Comments on this clone: The sample carries other DNA sequences with the same CDR3. The chain carries TRBV25-1 and TRBJ2-3; TRBD2 matches at 10 bases. This CDR3 comprises 14 residues. Germline loops: CDR1 MGHDK, CDR2 SYGVNS. Unmatched junction bases numbered 2, after V lost 4 bases and J lost 4 bases. The CDR3 sequence: CASSASGGSDTQYF. The CDR3 DNA is TGTGCCAGCAGTGCTAGCGGGGGATCAGATACGCAGTATTTT.

This clone occurred a few times. The CDR3 sequence is CASSLGQSTDTQYF. The CDR3 DNA reads TGTGCCAGCAGCTTGGGACAGAGCACAGATACGCAGTATTTT. The genes are TRBV11-2 and TRBJ2-3; TRBD1 matches at 7 bases. CDR3 length equals 14 residues. J was trimmed by 0 bases and V by 3 bases; bases with no gene match: 0. CDR1 is SGHAT, CDR2 FQNNGV, per germline. Together with reference TRBV11-2 and TRBJ2-3, the CDR3 gives the full variable domain: EAGVAQSPRYKIIEKRQSVAFWCNPISGHATLYWYQQILGQGPKLLIQFQNNGVVDDSQLPKDRFSAERLKGVDSTLKIQPAKLEDSAVYLCASSLGQSTDTQYFGPGTRLTVL.

The CDR3 spells CASSRDRGMNTEAFF. In nucleotides, the CDR3 is TGTGCCAGCAGCAGAGACAGGGGGATGAACACTGAAGCTTTCTTT. The chain employs TRBV11-1 and TRBJ1-1, with 9 bases fitting TRBD1. The CDR3 has 15 residues. The trim removed 5 bases at V and 0 bases at J, leaving 4 bases unmatched. From germline, CDR1 is SGHAT and CDR2 FQDESV (reference sequence). Drawing the rest from reference TRBV11-1 and TRBJ1-1, the complete variable domain is EAEVAQSPRYKITEKSQAVAFWCDPISGHATLYWYRQILGQGPELLVQFQDESVVDDSQLPKDRFSAERLKGVDSTLKIQPAELGDSAMYLCASSRDRGMNTEAFFGQGTRLTVV.

The chain has TRBV5-4 and TRBJ2-3; D is possibly TRBD1 (7 bases). The CDR3 has 15 amino acids. Trimming left V 4 bases short and J 2 bases short, with 14 bases between. In germline, CDR1 is SGHNT, CDR2 YYREEE (reference sequence). The DNA for the CDR3 is TGTGCCAGCAGCGGAGGGGGCACCAACACAGATACGCAGTATTTT. This sequence encodes CASSGGGTNTDTQYF.